The 4 T cell receptor beta chains given below trace back to one sample, sequenced in a study of T cells in Graves' hyperthyroidism and ophthalmopathy. Amplified regions were TCR beta CDR3 sequences from RNA transcripts. Carried out on the TCR CDR3, a first-round RT-PCR used the HTBI primer set. Each CDR3 protein is one row after TCRdb ran MiXCR on the multiplex PCR reads. Among 220,000 or so distinct CDR3 sequences, roughly 17% were seen once, and the ten largest hold about 30%. Sequenced sample: blood. The receptors originated from a woman younger than 30 with Graves' ophthalmopathy.

The chain has TRBV15 and TRBJ2-1; 9 bases are shared with TRBD2. Trimming took 3 bases from V and 2 from J; bases not matched to a gene: 11. Per germline, CDR1 LNHNV and CDR2 YYDKDF (reference sequence). This CDR3 has 18 amino acids. This CDR3 is CATSSETVAGAPYNEQFF. The CDR3 region has the DNA TGTGCCACCAGCAGTGAAACCGTAGCGGGGGCCCCCTACAATGAGCAGTTCTTC.

This chain connects TRBV6-2 or TRBV6-3 to TRBJ2-5; a possible D gene is TRBD1 (5 bases). Looked up from germline, CDR1 is MNHEY and CDR2 is SVGEGT. Trimming cost V 6 bases and J 6 bases, with 20 bases left between them. The CDR3 totals 15 residues. In DNA, the CDR3 is TGTGCCAGCAGCCACCAATCAGCAGGGTGGAAGACCCAGTACTTC. It is translated as CASSHQSAGWKTQYF.

There are many counts of this clonotype. The chain is built from TRBV6-1 and TRBJ1-4, with 8 bases that match TRBD1. Germline CDR1 is MNHNS and CDR2 is SASEGT. There are 15 residues in the CDR3. Losses at the gene ends were 6 bases for V and 2 bases for J; bases not matched to a gene: 5. The DNA for the CDR3 is TGTGCCAGCAGACAACGGACAGGGACTAATGAAAAACTGTTTTTT. This encodes CASRQRTGTNEKLFF.

This clonotype is a singleton in its sample. A much more abundant neighbour one base away suggests this may be a read error. The chain couples TRBV6-1 to TRBJ2-7; D is unclear. V lost 2 bases, J lost 7 bases, and 9 bases lay in between. Germline CDR1 reads MNHNS; CDR2 reads SASEGT. This CDR3 is 12 amino acids long. The chain's CDR3 is CASSEFGYEQYF. The CDR3 DNA follows: TGTGCCAGCAGTGAATTTGGGTATGAGCAGTACTTC.